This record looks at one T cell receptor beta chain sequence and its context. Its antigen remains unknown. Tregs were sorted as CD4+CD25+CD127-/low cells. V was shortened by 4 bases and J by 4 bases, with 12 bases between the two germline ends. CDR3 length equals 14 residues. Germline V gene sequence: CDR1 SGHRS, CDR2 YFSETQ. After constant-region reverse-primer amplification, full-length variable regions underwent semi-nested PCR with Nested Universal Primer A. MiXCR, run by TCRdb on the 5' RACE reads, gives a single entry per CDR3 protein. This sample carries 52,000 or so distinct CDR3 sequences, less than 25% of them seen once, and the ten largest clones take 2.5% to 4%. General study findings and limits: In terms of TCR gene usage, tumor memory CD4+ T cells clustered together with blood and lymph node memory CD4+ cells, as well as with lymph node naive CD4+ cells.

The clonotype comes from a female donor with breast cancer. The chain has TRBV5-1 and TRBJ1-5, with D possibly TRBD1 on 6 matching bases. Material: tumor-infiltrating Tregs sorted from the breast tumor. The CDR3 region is CASSPQGRNQPQHF. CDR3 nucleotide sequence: TGCGCCAGCAGCCCCCAGGGGAGAAATCAGCCCCAGCATTTT.